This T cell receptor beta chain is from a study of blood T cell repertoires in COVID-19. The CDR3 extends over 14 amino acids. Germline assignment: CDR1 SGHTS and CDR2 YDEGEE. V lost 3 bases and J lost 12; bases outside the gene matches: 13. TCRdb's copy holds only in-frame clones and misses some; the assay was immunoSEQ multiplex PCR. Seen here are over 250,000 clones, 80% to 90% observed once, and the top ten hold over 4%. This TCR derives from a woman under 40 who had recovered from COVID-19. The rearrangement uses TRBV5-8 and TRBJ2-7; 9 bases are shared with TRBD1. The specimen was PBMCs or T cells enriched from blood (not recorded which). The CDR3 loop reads CASSSGTGHLGSYF. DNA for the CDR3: TGTGCCAGCAGCTCCGGGACAGGGCACCTTGGATCGTACTTC.